What follows are 24 T cell receptor beta chains derived from one specimen sequenced in a study of shared clonotypes between healthy human individuals. Naive CD8 cells were CD45RO-negative, positively selected for CCR7, excluding terminally differentiated effector memory CD45RA+ cells. Here immunoSEQ multiplex PCR was the method, and the copy in TCRdb shows in-frame clones only, minus some. The repertoire includes about 2.2 million clones, about 94% of them detected once, and about 1.7% sits in the top ten. Sequencing input: naive CD8+ T cells from PBMCs. These receptors all stem from a man aged 18 to 35 in good health. Some clones in this sample may be carry-over from other donors' samples.

The V gene is TRBV5-8, the J gene TRBJ2-1; D may be TRBD1 (5 bases). Trimming shortened V by 0 bases and J by 9 bases, and 16 bases separated the two germline ends. The CDR3 is made up of 15 amino acids. Looked up from germline, CDR1 is SGHTS and CDR2 is YDEGEE. The DNA for the CDR3 is TGTGCCAGCAGCTTGGGTGGCAGGGAAGAGCTTGAGCAGTTCTTC. Residues: CASSLGGREELEQFF.

The chain recombines TRBV19 with TRBJ1-1; 10 bases fit TRBD1. The CDR3 extends over 16 amino acids. The germline V gene has CDR1 LNHDA and CDR2 SQIVND (reference sequence). After removal of 4 bases from V and 2 bases from J, the junction contained 7 bases not matched to a gene. Written as DNA, the CDR3 is TGTGCCAGTAGTACCGGGACAGGGGCTTTCAACACTGAAGCTTTCTTT. Amino acids: CASSTGTGAFNTEAFF.

The chain is built from TRBV10-3 and TRBJ1-5; D is ambiguous. The CDR3 sequence is 13 residues long. CDR1 ENHRY and CDR2 SYGVKD come from the germline V gene. V was pared by 2 bases and J by 11 bases, with 13 bases between. As DNA, the CDR3 is TGTGCCATCAGTGAGAATTTGTCCCCAACCCAGCATTTT. It encodes CAISENLSPTQHF.

This clone was found once. V gene TRBV15 combines with J gene TRBJ1-2; TRBD1 matches 8 bases. CDR3 length: 15 amino acids. V lost 3 bases to trimming and J lost 4 bases; unmatched junction nucleotides: 7. CDR1 is LNHNV, CDR2 YYDKDF, per germline (reference sequence). The CDR3 DNA is TGTGCCACCAGCAGCGTGACAGGGGACCTCTATGGCTACACCTTC. Translating gives CATSSVTGDLYGYTF.

This clone showed up just a few times. V usage is TRBV19 and J usage is TRBJ1-5; no firm D call. The CDR3 has 12 residues. The V end was cut by 9 bases, the J end by 10 bases, with 16 bases between. Looked up from germline, CDR1 is LNHDA and CDR2 is SQIVND (reference sequence). CDR3 sequence: CASSNTGIPQHF. CDR3 DNA: TGTGCCAGCTCAAACACGGGGATCCCCCAGCATTTT.

This chain connects TRBV5-8 to TRBJ1-1; perhaps TRBD1 as D (6 bases). The CDR3 extends over 18 amino acids. V lost 0 bases, J lost 3 bases, and 21 bases lay in between. The V gene's germline CDR1 is SGHTS and CDR2 YDEGEE. This CDR3 reads CASSLAPDRWGWDTEAFF. The CDR3 DNA reads TGTGCCAGCAGCTTGGCACCAGACAGGTGGGGTTGGGACACTGAAGCTTTCTTT.

This rearrangement joins TRBV6-1 to TRBJ2-3, with a possible D match to TRBD2 (6 bases). V lost 6 bases and J 14 bases, leaving 15 bases between the germline ends. CDR1 is MNHNS, CDR2 SASEGT, per germline. The CDR3 has 11 residues. Here the CDR3 reads CASSESGTGYF. The CDR3 region has the DNA TGTGCCAGCAGCGAGTCTGGGACTGGGTATTTT.

The CDR3 nucleotides are TGTGCCAGCAGGAAAATTTCAGGCGCAACTAATGAAAAACTGTTTTTT. Translating it yields CASRKISGATNEKLFF. The chain carries TRBV27 and TRBJ1-4, with D hard to call. CDR1 and CDR2 from the germline V gene are MNHEY and SMNVEV (reference sequence). Trimming removed 6 bases from V and 0 bases from J, with 14 bases in between. The CDR3 has 16 residues.

On this clone itself: The same CDR3 arises from other DNA sequences in this sample as well. V gene TRBV27 combines with J gene TRBJ2-5; weak D call: TRBD2 (5 bases). The CDR3 consists of 14 residues. Germline CDR1 reads MNHEY; CDR2 reads SMNVEV (reference sequence). V lost 3 bases to trimming and J lost 1 base, with 9 bases between them. The CDR3 spells CASSLIGVQETQYF. The CDR3 coding sequence is TGTGCCAGCAGTTTGATCGGGGTCCAAGAGACCCAGTACTTC.

Concerning this clone: The identical CDR3 is also encoded by other nucleotide sequences in the sample. The chain recombines TRBV7-9 with TRBJ1-2, with D perhaps TRBD1 (5 bases). CDR1 is SEHNR and CDR2 is FQNEAQ in the germline V gene (reference sequence). Deletions cut 7 bases from V and 0 bases from J, with 18 bases between. The CDR3 has 16 amino acids. The CDR3 region has the DNA TGTGCCAGCACCGAGGGCACAGGCAGCCCTAACTATGGCTACACCTTC. It translates to CASTEGTGSPNYGYTF. The variable domain in full, with the rest retrieved from reference TRBV7-9 and TRBJ1-2, is DTGVSQNPRHKITKRGQNVTFRCDPISEHNRLYWYRQTLGQGPEFLTYFQNEAQLEKSRLLSDRFSAERPKGSFSTLEIQRTEQGDSAMYLCASTEGTGSPNYGYTFGSGTRLTVV.

The chain combines TRBV30 with TRBJ2-1; D perhaps matches TRBD2 (5 bases). The CDR3 covers 12 residues. Trimming pared 0 bases from V and 8 bases from J, leaving 8 bases between. Germline CDR1 is GTSNPN and CDR2 is SVGIG (reference sequence). Written as DNA, the CDR3 is TGTGCCTGGAGTGTCGGAGGCCATGAGCAGTTCTTC. This translates into CAWSVGGHEQFF.

With regard to this clone: This specimen includes other DNA sequences encoding the same CDR3. This sequence joins TRBV27 and TRBJ1-1, with a possible D match to TRBD1 (6 bases). This CDR3 is 14 amino acids long. V shed 6 bases and J shed 4 bases, with 15 bases lying between them. From germline, CDR1 is MNHEY and CDR2 SMNVEV (reference sequence). The CDR3 reads CASSLRQAGTEAFF. The CDR3 DNA follows: TGTGCCAGCAGCCTGAGACAGGCGGGCACTGAAGCTTTCTTT.

The V call is TRBV5-1, the J call TRBJ2-5; possibly TRBD1 or TRBD2 for D (5 bases each). The V gene's germline CDR1 is SGHRS and CDR2 YFSETQ. The CDR3 is 20 amino acids. V was shortened by 0 bases and J by 2 bases, with 26 bases between the two germline ends. This CDR3 reads CASSLGSPGPPGHSQETQYF. In nucleotides, the CDR3 is TGCGCCAGCAGCTTGGGGTCCCCCGGACCGCCGGGGCACTCTCAAGAGACCCAGTACTTC. The variable domain in full, with the rest retrieved from reference TRBV5-1 and TRBJ2-5, is KAGVTQTPRYLIKTRGQQVTLSCSPISGHRSVSWYQQTPGQGLQFLFEYFSETQRNKGNFPGRFSGRQFSNSRSEMNVSTLELGDSALYLCASSLGSPGPPGHSQETQYFGPGTRLLVL.

Details on this clone: Other DNA variants within this sample encode the same CDR3. V is TRBV7-9 and J is TRBJ2-1, with 7 bases lining up with TRBD2. V shed 3 bases and J 5 bases; nucleotides not matched to a gene: 4. Per the germline V gene, CDR1 is SEHNR and CDR2 is FQNEAQ (reference sequence). This CDR3 is built from 14 residues. CDR3 DNA: TGTGCCAGCAGCTTCTCGAGCGGGGACAATGAGCAGTTCTTC. This sequence encodes CASSFSSGDNEQFF.

The CDR3 nucleotides read TGTGCCTGGAGTCCTAGCGGACTCACAGATACGCAGTATTTT. This translates into CAWSPSGLTDTQYF. The chain joins TRBV30 to TRBJ2-3; 7 nucleotides match TRBD2. Trimming removed 2 bases from V and 2 bases from J; junction bases left unmatched: 4. The V gene's germline CDR1 is GTSNPN and CDR2 SVGIG (reference sequence). The CDR3 has 14 amino acids. The whole variable domain, remainder taken from reference TRBV30 and TRBJ2-3, is SQTIHQWPATLVQPVGSPLSLECTVEGTSNPNLYWYRQAAGRGLQLLFYSVGIGQISSEVPQNLSASRPQDRQFILSSKKLLLSDSGFYLCAWSPSGLTDTQYFGPGTRLTVL.

The J gene is TRBJ2-1, the V gene TRBV4-1; 7 nucleotides match TRBD2. The germline CDR1 and CDR2 sequences are MGHRA and YSYEKL. J was trimmed by 12 bases and V by 4 bases; bases with no gene match: 9. The CDR3 totals 13 residues. The CDR3 sequence is CASSPGLREVQFF. The CDR3 nucleotides read TGCGCCAGCAGCCCGGGACTAAGGGAGGTGCAGTTCTTC.

The V call is TRBV29-1, the J call TRBJ2-7; the D is unclear. This CDR3 region has 12 residues. V was clipped by 5 bases and J by 0 bases, with 8 bases between them. Germline loops: CDR1 SQVTM, CDR2 ANQGSEA. The CDR3 DNA reads TGCAGCGTTCGACGGAGCTCCTACGAGCAGTACTTC. Amino acids: CSVRRSSYEQYF.

The chain couples TRBV27 to TRBJ2-7; 9 bases match TRBD1. The CDR3 consists of 15 residues. The germline V gene has CDR1 MNHEY and CDR2 SMNVEV (reference sequence). The junction had 9 bases not matched to a gene; V was cut back by 6 bases and J by 3 bases. The CDR3 DNA follows: TGTGCCAGCAGAGGCTTCCGGGACAGGGTCTACGAGCAGTACTTC. It yields the protein CASRGFRDRVYEQYF.

The gene calls are TRBV25-1 and TRBJ2-4, with 9 positions matching TRBD1. The ends lost 6 bases at V and 6 bases at J; junction bases unmatched: 3. CDR3 size: 13 residues. In germline, CDR1 is MGHDK, CDR2 SYGVNS. For the CDR3, the DNA is TGTGCCAGCAGAGAGACAGGGGGAAACATTCAGTACTTC. Translated: CASRETGGNIQYF.

For this clone: Other DNA sequences in the sample encode the same CDR3. The J gene is TRBJ1-2, the V gene TRBV10-3; tentative D call: TRBD1 (6 bases). This CDR3 contains 13 residues. CDR1 and CDR2 from the germline V gene are ENHRY and SYGVKD. V lost 2 bases and J 4 bases, leaving 8 bases between the germline ends. CDR3 nucleotides: TGTGCCATCAGTGAGGGACAGACCTATGGCTACACCTTC. It translates to CAISEGQTYGYTF.

The chain links TRBV4-3 to TRBJ2-7; no clear D. V was shortened by 0 bases and J by 0 bases, with 9 bases between the two germline ends. The CDR3 extends over 15 amino acids. In germline, CDR1 is LGHNA, CDR2 YSLEER. The DNA of the CDR3 is TGCGCCAGCAGCCAAGATCGTAGCAGCTCCTACGAGCAGTACTTC. It yields the protein CASSQDRSSSYEQYF.

Worth noting for this clone: Other DNA variants within this sample encode the same CDR3. The rearrangement uses TRBV10-3 and TRBJ2-1; no firm D call. The V gene's germline CDR1 is ENHRY and CDR2 SYGVKD. V lost 0 bases to trimming and J lost 7 bases, with 4 bases between them. This CDR3 region has 12 residues. The CDR3 DNA reads as TGTGCCATCAGTGAGTCGGGGAATGAGCAGTTCTTC. This sequence encodes CAISESGNEQFF.

V and J are TRBV6-5 and TRBJ1-2; D remains unclear. The CDR3 extends over 15 amino acids. V was pared by 0 bases and J by 5 bases, with 13 bases between. The germline gives CDR1 MNHEY, CDR2 SVGAGI. CDR3 sequence (DNA): TGTGCCAGCAGTTACTCCTCATATGTCGTATATGGCTACACCTTC. This gives the protein CASSYSSYVVYGYTF.

This chain links TRBV27 with TRBJ1-1; D not certain. The CDR3 contains 16 residues. Germline CDR1 MNHEY, CDR2 SMNVEV (reference sequence). The ends were cut back, 5 bases at V and 1 base at J, with 17 bases in the middle. This chain's CDR3 is CASSPPPRETNTEAFF. CDR3 bases: TGTGCCAGCAGTCCTCCCCCCCGAGAGACGAACACTGAAGCTTTCTTT.